This TCR beta chain is drawn from a study of blood T cells in healthy people across ages (dated by TCRdb to between 2014 and 2017). For the study in its entirety: In model experiments, template switching captured about one uniquely barcoded TCR beta cDNA molecule for every two T cells. Age-related changes in TCR beta repertoire diversity were measured in the study by deep sequencing normalized with unique cDNA molecular identifiers. The study analyzed two additional independent replicas of 1 million unique cDNA reads from the same blood draw for two donors, one aged 18 to 30 and one aged 80 or older. The donors were split into four age groups: young (average 16 years), middle-aged (about 40), aged (roughly 65) and long-lived (about 82). To avoid experimental bias, donors of different ages were distributed randomly across sequencing lanes. General study outcomes and caveats: As age increased, observed TCR beta diversity per million T cells dropped in a roughly linear way, and a significant reduction was already evident by age roughly 36. The percentage of naive T cells measured by flow cytometry correlated strongly with observed TCR beta diversity. Because the CMV infection status of the donors was unknown, age-related changes in expanded clonotypes may potentially have been confounded. Because profiling used bulk unsorted PBMCs, naive and antigen-experienced compartments could not be compared conclusively. Estimates of total diversity based on one million sequenced T cells were regarded as lower bounds and as underestimates. Compared with the aged group, more naive CD4+ T cells, fewer expanded clones and increased TCR diversity were shown by the long-lived group, suggesting age selection.

On this clonotype itself: The antigen it recognizes is unknown. No much larger clone exists at a distance of one base, and base qualities are not known.

The receptor library was made with 5' RACE. This sample was sequenced with an Illumina HiSeq 2500. A second about 7 to 12 cycle PCR used a sample-barcoded 5' primer and a J-beta primer mix. Each TCR beta cDNA molecule received a unique molecular identifier from a template-switch 5' adaptor carrying 12 random nucleotides. Each sample yielded at least 2.5 million CDR3-containing paired-end reads. All of the RNA was converted into first-strand cDNA using the Mint cDNA synthesis kit, with a TRBC-specific oligonucleotide serving as the primer. Following uracil-DNA glycosylase treatment, all cDNA underwent a first 18-cycle PCR with the universal primers M1SS and BC2_uni_R. The original pipeline was this. Each sample was normalized by randomly selecting 1 million high-quality reads, each carrying a distinct molecular identifier. Reads sharing molecular identifiers were discarded rather than binned into consensus sequences. MiTCR, with a Q25 quality threshold and the strictest error-elimination algorithm, was used for CDR3 identification, clonotype clustering and error correction. A nonparametric unseen species model using Euler transformation provided a lower-bound estimate of total TCR beta diversity. Using fastp at Q25 and MiXCR, TCRdb reprocessed the public reads and kept productive beta chains. Every entry covers one CDR3 protein and lists the most common genes and DNA from its rows. These V and J calls originate from TCRdb's pipeline instead of the authors' own analysis. Present in this sample are around 580,000 distinct CDR3 sequences, 40% to 50% of which were seen just once. The leading ten clones occupy roughly 24% of the sample.

The CDR3 contains 18 residues, cysteine and phenylalanine counted. Just CDR3 DNA is preserved here, 54 bases in frame from base 1. V is trimmed back by 3 bases and J by 3 bases, and the junction contains 9 bases that no gene match accounts for. CDR1 MNHEY and CDR2 SVGAGI were looked up in the germline V gene. Donors were a few dozen systemically healthy Caucasian individuals from Russia aged roughly 6 to 90 years. Ten milliliters of peripheral blood were drawn from each donor into EDTA-treated Vacutainer tubes. Ficoll-Paque density-gradient centrifugation was used to isolate PBMCs, with at least 6 million per sample. Trizol reagent was used to extract total RNA from the PBMCs, yielding at least 6 micrograms per sample. Naive CD45RAhigh/CD27high T cell percentages were measured by flow cytometry on a PBMC aliquot from every donor.

The receptor was isolated from a man older than 75 in good health. The source material was blood. The chain joins TRBV6-5 to TRBJ2-6; 9 nucleotides in the junction match TRBD2. The DNA sequence is TGTGCCAGCAGTTATCGGAGGCGGGAGGGCCATGGGGCCAACGTCCTGACTTTC. It is translated as CASSYRRREGHGANVLTF.